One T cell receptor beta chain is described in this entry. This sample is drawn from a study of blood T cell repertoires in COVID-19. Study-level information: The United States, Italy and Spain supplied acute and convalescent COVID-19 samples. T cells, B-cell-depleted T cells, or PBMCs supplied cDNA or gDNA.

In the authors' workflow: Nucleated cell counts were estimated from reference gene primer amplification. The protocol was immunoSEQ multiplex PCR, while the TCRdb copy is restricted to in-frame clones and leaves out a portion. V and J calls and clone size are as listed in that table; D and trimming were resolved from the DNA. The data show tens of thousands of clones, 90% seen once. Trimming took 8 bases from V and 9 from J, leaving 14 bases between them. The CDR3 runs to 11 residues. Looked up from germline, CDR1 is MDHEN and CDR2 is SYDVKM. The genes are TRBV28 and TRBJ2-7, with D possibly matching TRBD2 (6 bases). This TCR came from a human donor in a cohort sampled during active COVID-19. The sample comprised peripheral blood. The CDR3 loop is CASGGEPWQYF. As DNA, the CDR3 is TGTGCCAGCGGAGGGGAGCCCTGGCAGTACTTC.